The 4 T cell receptor beta chains presented below share a single source sample, sequenced in a study of blood T cell repertoires in COVID-19 (dated by TCRdb to about 2020). The receptor library was made with the immunoSEQ multiplex PCR assay. TCRdb took over this immuneACCESS table, retaining in-frame rearrangements with V and J assigned. Such tables are incomplete; in checked studies, under half of the missing clones stem from an unresolved V gene, and the remainder is unexplained. The sample contains a few hundred thousand clones, around 87% of them found a single time. The ten largest clones add up to 3% to 3.5% of the sample. The specimen was peripheral blood. The receptors stem from a man aged 60 to 75 with acute or convalescent COVID-19.

This rearrangement joins TRBV12-3 or TRBV12-4 to TRBJ1-5; D is uncertain. V lost 3 bases to trimming and J lost 5 bases, with 8 bases between them. This CDR3 is built from 13 residues. The CDR3 nucleotides are TGTGCCAGCAGTTTTCAGGAACATCAGCCCCAGCATTTT. Protein sequence: CASSFQEHQPQHF.

The genes are TRBV6-5 and TRBJ2-7; D remains unclear. There are 12 residues in the CDR3. Germline V gene data show CDR1 as MNHEY and CDR2 as SVGAGI. V lost 0 bases and J lost 3, with 3 bases in between. DNA for the CDR3: TGTGCCAGCAGTTACTCGAGCTACGAGCAGTACTTC. Amino acid sequence: CASSYSSYEQYF.

The rearrangement joins TRBV25-1 to TRBJ2-5; 9 bases agree with TRBD1. Trimming at V came to 5 bases and at J to 4 bases, leaving 11 bases not matched to a gene. This CDR3 has 16 amino acids. Germline V gene data show CDR1 as MGHDK and CDR2 as SYGVNS. CDR3 nucleotides: TGTGCCAGCAGTACCCAACGGGGACAGGGACTAGAGACCCAGTACTTC. This codes for CASSTQRGQGLETQYF.

The chain carries TRBV27 and TRBJ2-3; 7 bases agree with TRBD2. CDR3 size: 15 residues. With 6 bases clipped from V and 6 bases from J, the junction kept 12 bases outside the gene matches. Germline V gene lookup returns CDR1 MNHEY and CDR2 SMNVEV (reference sequence). CDR3 loop: CASSQRGDQRDTQYF. Written as DNA, the CDR3 is TGTGCCAGCAGCCAACGGGGGGACCAGCGGGATACGCAGTATTTT.